This T cell receptor beta chain was documented in a study of T cell responses to AZD1222 COVID-19 vaccine. Findings of the study overall: The study sampled repertoires only after the peak T cell response.

The CDR3 contains 15 residues. Trimming at V came to 4 bases and at J to 5 bases, leaving 6 bases not matched to a gene. Germline V gene data show CDR1 as SGDLS and CDR2 as YYNGEE. To note about this clone: Its antigen remains unknown.

Sequenced by immunoSEQ multiplex PCR; TCRdb stores in-frame clones only, minus some. The repertoire has tens of thousands of clones, 85% of them found once; the top ten carry less than 20%. V is TRBV9 and J is TRBJ2-2, with 9 bases that match TRBD1. Material: peripheral blood, obtained on day 0 of AZD1222 vaccination. The receptor's source is an adult in good health. The CDR3 is CASSLVGTGTGELFF. DNA of the CDR3: TGTGCCAGCAGCCTCGTGGGGACAGGGACCGGGGAGCTGTTTTTT.